Below are 13 T cell receptor beta chains sequenced from a single sample in a study of blood T cell repertoires in COVID-19. Data came from immunoSEQ multiplex PCR; TCRdb stores just in-frame clones and leaves some out. The profile shows around 100,000 clones, 70% to 90% of them singletons. The sequenced material came from peripheral blood. These receptor sequences come from a man in his fifties or sixties in a cohort sampled during active COVID-19.

J is TRBJ1-1 and V is TRBV5-4, with D maybe TRBD1 (5 bases). Germline assignment: CDR1 SGHNT and CDR2 YYREEE (reference sequence). The CDR3 has 14 residues. V was trimmed by 1 base and J by 1 base, leaving 8 bases between them. CDR3 region: CASSLLGQNTEAFF. CDR3 nucleotide sequence: TGTGCCAGCAGCTTGCTCGGACAGAACACTGAAGCTTTCTTT.

This chain uses TRBV19 with TRBJ2-2, with D possibly matching TRBD1 (6 bases). The CDR3 spans 15 residues. The germline V and J ends were trimmed by 6 bases and 1 base, with 12 bases remaining between them. Germline CDR1 reads LNHDA; CDR2 reads SQIVND (reference sequence). The chain's CDR3 is CASSQGTVNTGELFF. CDR3 sequence (DNA): TGTGCCAGTAGCCAGGGGACGGTGAACACCGGGGAGCTGTTTTTT.

This chain uses TRBV2 with TRBJ2-1, with TRBD1 matching over 9 bases. The CDR3 totals 13 residues. V was clipped by 10 bases and J by 5 bases; unmatched bases: 6. CDR1 and CDR2 (germline): SNHLY, FYNNEI. The chain's CDR3 is CATRQGGNNEQFF. The CDR3 DNA sequence: TGTGCCACCCGACAGGGGGGGAACAATGAGCAGTTCTTC.

The chain is built from TRBV19 and TRBJ1-5; D call uncertain. This CDR3 region has 13 residues. Germline CDR1 LNHDA, CDR2 SQIVND (reference sequence). Trimming took off 3 bases at V and 7 bases at J, with 10 bases between the two ends. The CDR3 DNA sequence: TGTGCCAGTAGTATTGGAGGGAGACAGCCCCAGCATTTT. Translated, it gives CASSIGGRQPQHF.

The gene calls are TRBV5-4 and TRBJ2-3; the D is unclear. The ends were cut back, 2 bases at V and 3 bases at J, with 10 bases in the middle. CDR3 length: 14 amino acids. Germline-derived CDR1 and CDR2 are SGHNT and YYREEE (reference sequence). This CDR3 is CASSFLSSTDTQYF. Here the CDR3 DNA reads TGTGCCAGCAGCTTTTTGAGTTCGACAGATACGCAGTATTTT.

This clone has only one observation. The chain is built from TRBV27 and TRBJ1-6, with unresolved D. V shed 3 bases and J shed 8 bases, with 17 bases lying between them. Germline CDR1 reads MNHEY; CDR2 reads SMNVEV (reference sequence). CDR3 length equals 16 residues. Written as DNA, the CDR3 is TGTGCCAGCAGTTTGGGTAGGACTACCCGGGATTCACCCCTCCACTTT. It is translated as CASSLGRTTRDSPLHF.

The CDR3 nucleotides read TGTGCCAGTAGTTTCGGACAGACCAACAATGAGCAGTTCTTC. Translated: CASSFGQTNNEQFF. The chain uses TRBV19 and TRBJ2-1; D is possibly TRBD1 (6 bases). V lost 5 bases and J lost 5, with 13 bases in between. The CDR3 is 14 residues long. From germline, CDR1 is LNHDA and CDR2 SQIVND (reference sequence).

The J gene is TRBJ1-6, the V gene TRBV11-3; 10 bases align to TRBD1. The V gene end was trimmed by 6 bases and the J gene end by 10 bases; junction bases not matched to a gene: 6. Germline V CDR1 and CDR2: SGHNT, YENEEA. This CDR3 has 14 amino acids. CDR3 amino acids: CASSEGQGGSPLHF. The DNA of the CDR3 is TGTGCCAGCAGTGAAGGACAGGGGGGGTCACCCCTCCACTTT.

About this clone: The same CDR3 can be traced to other DNA sequences in this sample. This sequence joins TRBV5-1 and TRBJ1-1; D ambiguous. Germline CDR1 reads SGHRS; CDR2 reads YFSETQ. The CDR3 has 13 residues. The V and J ends lost 0 bases and 1 base respectively, with 4 bases between them. Here the CDR3 DNA reads TGCGCCAGCAGCTTGGGCAGGAACACTGAAGCTTTCTTT. Its protein is CASSLGRNTEAFF.

The chain joins TRBV9 to TRBJ2-7; 12 bases agree with TRBD1. The V gene's germline CDR1 is SGDLS and CDR2 YYNGEE. Germline trimming cut 4 bases from V and 5 bases from J; bases unmatched to any gene: 4. This CDR3 spans 14 amino acids. CDR3 region: CASSPGTGGHEQYV. DNA of the CDR3: TGTGCCAGCAGCCCTGGGACAGGGGGCCACGAGCAGTACGTC.

The count of this clone is one. V usage is TRBV9 and J usage is TRBJ2-2, with a possible D match to TRBD1 (6 bases). The CDR3 contains 15 residues. Trimming stripped 2 bases from V and 4 bases from J, with 12 bases between. Germline V gene lookup returns CDR1 SGDLS and CDR2 YYNGEE. Here the CDR3 reads CASSVADRFTGELFF. The CDR3 DNA reads TGTGCCAGCAGCGTGGCGGACAGATTCACCGGGGAGCTGTTTTTT.

CDR3 loop: CASNTGYNSPLHF. The CDR3 DNA reads as TGTGCCAGTAACACAGGGTATAATTCACCCCTCCACTTT. V usage is TRBV19 and J usage is TRBJ1-6, with a tentative D call TRBD1 (6 bases). CDR1 is LNHDA and CDR2 is SQIVND in the germline V gene (reference sequence). The CDR3 is 13 residues long. V was trimmed by 7 bases and J by 4 bases, leaving 8 bases between them.

The chain recombines TRBV4-1 with TRBJ2-3; possibly TRBD2 for D (7 bases). V was clipped by 0 bases and J by 0 bases, with 13 bases between them. Looked up from germline, CDR1 is MGHRA and CDR2 is YSYEKL. CDR3 length equals 17 residues. CDR3 region: CASSQDGGGTSTDTQYF. The CDR3, as DNA: TGCGCCAGCAGCCAAGATGGGGGGGGCACTAGCACAGATACGCAGTATTTT.